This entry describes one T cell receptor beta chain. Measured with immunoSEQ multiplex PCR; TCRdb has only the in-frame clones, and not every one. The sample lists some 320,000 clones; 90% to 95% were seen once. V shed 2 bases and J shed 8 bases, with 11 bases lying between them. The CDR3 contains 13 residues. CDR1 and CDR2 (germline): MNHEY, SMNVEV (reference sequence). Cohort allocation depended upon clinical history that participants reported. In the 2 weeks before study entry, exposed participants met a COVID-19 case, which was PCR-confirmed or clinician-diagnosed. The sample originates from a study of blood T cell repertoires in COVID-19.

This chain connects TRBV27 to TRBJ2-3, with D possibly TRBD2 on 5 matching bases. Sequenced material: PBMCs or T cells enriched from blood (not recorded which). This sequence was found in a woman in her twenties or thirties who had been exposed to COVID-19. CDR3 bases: TGTGCCAGCAGTTTAATGGAGGATGTTACGCAGTATTTT. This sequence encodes CASSLMEDVTQYF.